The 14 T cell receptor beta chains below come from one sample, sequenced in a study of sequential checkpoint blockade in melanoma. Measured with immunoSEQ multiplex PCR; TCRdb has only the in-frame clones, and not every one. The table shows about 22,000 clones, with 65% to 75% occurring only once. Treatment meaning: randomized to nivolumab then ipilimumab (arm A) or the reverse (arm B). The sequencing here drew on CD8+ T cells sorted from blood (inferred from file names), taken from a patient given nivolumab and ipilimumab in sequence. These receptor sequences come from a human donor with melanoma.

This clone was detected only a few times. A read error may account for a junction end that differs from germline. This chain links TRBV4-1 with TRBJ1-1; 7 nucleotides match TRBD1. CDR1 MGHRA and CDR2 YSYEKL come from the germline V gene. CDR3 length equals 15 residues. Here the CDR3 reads CASSQVMTGITEAFF. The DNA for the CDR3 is TGTGCCAGCAGCCAAGTTATGACAGGGATCACTGAAGCTTTCTTT.

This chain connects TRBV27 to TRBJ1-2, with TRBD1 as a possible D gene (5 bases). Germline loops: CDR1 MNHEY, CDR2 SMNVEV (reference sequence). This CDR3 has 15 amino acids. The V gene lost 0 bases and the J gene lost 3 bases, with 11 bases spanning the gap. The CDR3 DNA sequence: TGTGCCAGCAGTTTATCTTGGCAGGGCCACTATGGCTACACCTTC. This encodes CASSLSWQGHYGYTF.

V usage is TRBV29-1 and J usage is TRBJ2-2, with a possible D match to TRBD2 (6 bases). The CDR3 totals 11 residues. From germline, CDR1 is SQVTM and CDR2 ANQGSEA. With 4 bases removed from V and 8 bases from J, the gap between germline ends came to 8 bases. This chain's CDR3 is CSVVGGGELFF. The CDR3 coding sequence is TGCAGCGTTGTGGGGGGTGGGGAGCTGTTTTTT.

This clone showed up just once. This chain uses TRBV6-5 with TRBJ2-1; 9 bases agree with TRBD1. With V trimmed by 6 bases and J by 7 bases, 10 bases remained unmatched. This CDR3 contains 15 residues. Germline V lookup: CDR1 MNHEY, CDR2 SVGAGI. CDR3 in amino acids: CASRRTGDTTNEQFF. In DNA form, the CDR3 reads TGTGCCAGCAGGAGGACAGGGGATACCACTAATGAGCAGTTCTTC.

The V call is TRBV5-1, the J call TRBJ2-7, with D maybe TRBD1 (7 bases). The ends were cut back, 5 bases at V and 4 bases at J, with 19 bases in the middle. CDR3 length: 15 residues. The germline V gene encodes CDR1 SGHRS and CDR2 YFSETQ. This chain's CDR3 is CASSSDYRGGYEQYF. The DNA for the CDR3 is TGCGCCAGCAGTTCAGACTACAGGGGAGGTTACGAGCAGTACTTC.

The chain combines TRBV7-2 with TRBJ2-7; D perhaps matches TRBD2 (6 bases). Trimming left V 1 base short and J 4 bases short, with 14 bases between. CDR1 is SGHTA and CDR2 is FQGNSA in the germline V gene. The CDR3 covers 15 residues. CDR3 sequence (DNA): TGTGCCAGCAGCTTAGACGGGGGAACCTTTTACGAGCAGTACTTC. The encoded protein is CASSLDGGTFYEQYF.

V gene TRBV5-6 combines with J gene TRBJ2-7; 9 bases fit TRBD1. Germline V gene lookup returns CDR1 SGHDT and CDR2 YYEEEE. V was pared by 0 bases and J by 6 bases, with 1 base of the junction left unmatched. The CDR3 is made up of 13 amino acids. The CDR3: CASSLGTGAEQYV. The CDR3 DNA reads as TGTGCCAGCAGCTTGGGGACAGGGGCCGAGCAGTACGTC.

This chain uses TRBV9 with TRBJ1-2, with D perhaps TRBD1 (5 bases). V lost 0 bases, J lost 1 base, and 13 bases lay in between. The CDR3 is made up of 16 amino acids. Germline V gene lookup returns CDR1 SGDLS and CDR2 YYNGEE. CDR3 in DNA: TGTGCCAGCAGCGTAGAAGGGGCGGTTTTTAACTATGGCTACACCTTC. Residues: CASSVEGAVFNYGYTF.

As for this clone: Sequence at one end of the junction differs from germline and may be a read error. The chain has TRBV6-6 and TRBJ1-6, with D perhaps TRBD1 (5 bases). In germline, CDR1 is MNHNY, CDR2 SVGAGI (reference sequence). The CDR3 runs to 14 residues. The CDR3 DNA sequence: TGTGCCATCAGTGCCAGCCCAGGGAATTCACCCCTCCACTTT. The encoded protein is CAISASPGNSPLHF.

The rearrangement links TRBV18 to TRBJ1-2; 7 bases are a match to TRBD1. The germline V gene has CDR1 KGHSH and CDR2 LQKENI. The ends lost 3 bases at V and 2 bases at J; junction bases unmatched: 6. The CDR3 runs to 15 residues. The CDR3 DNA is TGTGCCAGCTCACCGCCGGGAGGGGGCAACTATGGCTACACCTTC. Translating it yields CASSPPGGGNYGYTF. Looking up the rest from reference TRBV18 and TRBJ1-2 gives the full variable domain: NAGVMQNPRHLVRRRGQEARLRCSPMKGHSHVYWYRQLPEEGLKFMVYLQKENIIDESGMPKERFSAEFPKEGPSILRIQQVVRGDSAAYFCASSPPGGGNYGYTFGSGTRLTVV.

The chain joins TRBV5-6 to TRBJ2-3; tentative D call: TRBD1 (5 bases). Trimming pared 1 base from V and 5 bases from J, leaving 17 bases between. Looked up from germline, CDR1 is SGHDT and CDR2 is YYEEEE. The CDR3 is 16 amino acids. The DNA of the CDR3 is TGTGCCAGCAGCTTGCAGGATTTAGGGGCTGGAGATACGCAGTATTTT. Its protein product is CASSLQDLGAGDTQYF.

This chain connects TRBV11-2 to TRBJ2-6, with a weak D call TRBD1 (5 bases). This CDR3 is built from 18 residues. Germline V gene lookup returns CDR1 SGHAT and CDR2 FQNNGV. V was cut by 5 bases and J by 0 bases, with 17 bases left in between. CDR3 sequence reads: CASSLTGYSSSGANVLTF. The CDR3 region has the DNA TGTGCCAGCAGCCTCACAGGCTACTCAAGCTCTGGGGCCAACGTCCTGACTTTC.

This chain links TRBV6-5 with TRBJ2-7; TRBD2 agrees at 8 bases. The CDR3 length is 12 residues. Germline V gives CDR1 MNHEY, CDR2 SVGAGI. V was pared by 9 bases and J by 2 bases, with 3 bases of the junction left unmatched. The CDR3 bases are TGTGCCAGTAGTAGCGGGGCCTACGAGCAGTACGTC. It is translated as CASSSGAYEQYV.

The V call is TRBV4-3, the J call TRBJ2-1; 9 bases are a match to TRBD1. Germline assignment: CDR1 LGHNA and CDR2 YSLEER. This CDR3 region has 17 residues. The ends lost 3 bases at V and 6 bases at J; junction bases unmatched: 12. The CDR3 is CASSHQPGTGPANEQFF. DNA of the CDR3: TGCGCCAGCAGCCATCAACCCGGGACAGGGCCTGCCAATGAGCAGTTCTTC.